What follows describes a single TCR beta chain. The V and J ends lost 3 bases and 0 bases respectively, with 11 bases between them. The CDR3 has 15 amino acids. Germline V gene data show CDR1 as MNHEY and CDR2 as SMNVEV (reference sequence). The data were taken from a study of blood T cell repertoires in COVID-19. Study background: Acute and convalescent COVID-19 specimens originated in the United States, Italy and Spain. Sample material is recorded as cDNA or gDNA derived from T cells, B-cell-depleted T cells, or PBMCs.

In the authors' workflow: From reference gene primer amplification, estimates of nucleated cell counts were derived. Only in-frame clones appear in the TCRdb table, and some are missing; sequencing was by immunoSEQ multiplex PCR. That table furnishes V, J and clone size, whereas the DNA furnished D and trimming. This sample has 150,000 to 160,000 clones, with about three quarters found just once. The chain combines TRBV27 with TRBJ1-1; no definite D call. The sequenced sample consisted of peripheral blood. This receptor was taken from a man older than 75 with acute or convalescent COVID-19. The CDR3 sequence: CASSFWQNMNTEAFF. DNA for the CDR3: TGTGCCAGCAGTTTTTGGCAAAACATGAACACTGAAGCTTTCTTT.